This TCR beta chain was recorded in a study of metastatic and nonmetastatic thyroid tumors. Study summary: For malignant and benign thyroid patients, tumor or nodule tissue and blood were the sources whose repertoires were compared.

Findings of the study overall: Benign nodules were reported to have significantly lower TCR beta diversity than malignant thyroid tumors, in blood and tumor.

No treatment of any kind had been given to any patient before thyroid surgery. Germline V gene data show CDR1 as MNHNS and CDR2 as SASEGT. The CDR3 runs 14 residues. V shed 5 bases and J 6 bases; nucleotides not matched to a gene: 7. In the original workflow: The study's classifier, a distant-metastasis tool for papillary thyroid cancer, was built using CDR3 differences across clinicopathological groups. TCRdb re-called clones from the PCR reads using MiXCR. TCRdb's processing, not the study's, gives the V and J calls here. The sample yields about 21,000 clones, 27% seen once. By frequency in the sample, this clone is medium-sized (0.01 to 0.1%). Its antigen is unidentified.

Sequencing was carried out using blood. This clonotype was sampled from a female donor with papillary thyroid cancer or a benign thyroid nodule (not recorded which). Some clones in this sample may be carry-over from other donors' samples. The V and J genes are TRBV6-1 and TRBJ1-3; 7 nucleotides match TRBD1. This CDR3 is CASSSRGGENTIYF. DNA for the CDR3: TGTGCCAGCAGTAGCAGGGGGGGCGAAAACACCATATATTTT.